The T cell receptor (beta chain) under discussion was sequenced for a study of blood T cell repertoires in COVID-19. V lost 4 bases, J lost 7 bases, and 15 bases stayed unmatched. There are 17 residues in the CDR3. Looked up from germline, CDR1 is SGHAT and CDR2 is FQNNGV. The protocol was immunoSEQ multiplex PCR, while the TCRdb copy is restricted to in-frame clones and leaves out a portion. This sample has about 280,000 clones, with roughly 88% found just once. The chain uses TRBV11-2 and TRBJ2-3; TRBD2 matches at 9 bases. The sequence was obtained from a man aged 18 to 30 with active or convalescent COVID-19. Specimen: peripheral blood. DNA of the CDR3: TGTGCCAGCAGCTCCCCACGCGGGGGGGGCCCCCTTAATACGCAGTATTTT. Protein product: CASSSPRGGGPLNTQYF.